The subject of this entry is one T cell receptor (beta chain). Its antigen is not identified. The entry originates in a study of graft-versus-host responses after intestinal transplantation. Only in-frame clones appear in the TCRdb table, and some are missing; sequencing was by immunoSEQ multiplex PCR. The sample yields 85,000 to 100,000 clones, roughly 90% seen once. This clonotype was obtained from a human donor who was the organ donor for an intestinal transplant. The source was unstimulated CD8+ T cells sorted from spleen or lymph node cells, collected before transplant.

The CDR3 DNA reads TGTGCCAGCAGCCCCTGGACAGGGGGCACAGATACGCAGTATTTT. Its protein product is CASSPWTGGTDTQYF. The gene calls are TRBV7-3 and TRBJ2-3; 9 nucleotides agree with TRBD1. From germline, CDR1 is SGHTA and CDR2 FQGTGA. Germline trimming cut 5 bases from V and 1 base from J; bases unmatched to any gene: 4. The CDR3 length is 15 residues. Based on the CDR3 plus reference TRBV7-3 and TRBJ2-3, the full variable domain is GAGVSQTPSNKVTEKGKYVELRCDPISGHTALYWYRQSLGQGPEFLIYFQGTGAADDSGLPNDRFFAVRPEGSVSTLKIQRTERGDSAVYLCASSPWTGGTDTQYFGPGTRLTVL.